This T cell receptor (beta chain) stems from a study of blood T cell repertoires in COVID-19 (TCRdb year 2020). Turning to the overall study: Samples from collaborators originated in the United States, Italy and Spain and spanned both the acute and convalescent phases of COVID-19. The prospective study material was composed of cDNA or gDNA derived from T cells, B-cell-depleted T cells, or PBMCs. The dataset comprised deeply sampled blood TCRbeta repertoires from subjects exposed to, actively infected with, or recovered from COVID-19. The repertoires were released in a freely available public database intended as a resource for research on the immune response to SARS-CoV-2. Samples came from the ongoing ImmuneRACE study (first 160 participants) plus 1,254 subjects from 6 global collaborators. Nearly every sample came with metadata listing a de-identified subject ID, COVID-19 status, age in years and sex. HLA class I and class II types, where available, came from metadata supplied by the sample provider rather than from assay-based typing.

Whole blood was collected in K2EDTA tubes by collaborating institutions according to the institutions' own protocols. Collaborator samples were shipped for TCRbeta analysis as frozen whole blood, isolated PBMCs, or DNA extracted from either sample type. TCRbeta CDR3 regions were amplified from genomic DNA using the immunoSEQ Assay, a bias-controlled multiplex PCR. The authors' pipeline ran thus. Within the assay, amplification of reference gene primers was used to estimate how many nucleated cells each sample contained. To quantify the absolute abundance of each unique TCRbeta CDR3 rearrangement, sequence reads were collapsed and filtered. For each sample, productive Simpson clonality was calculated by taking the square root of Simpson's diversity index across productive rearrangements. TCRdb took this table from immuneACCESS and kept in-frame rearrangements with V and J called. Such tables lack part of the clones; where checked against another copy, unresolved V genes explain under half of the gap, and the rest is unexplained. V and J calls and clone size are given by that table; D and trimming were obtained from the DNA. A total of roughly 120,000 clones appear in this sample, around 78% of them only once. Approximately 2.3% of the sample goes to the ten largest clones.

Comments on this clone: No antigen is known for it. The junction differs from germline at one of its ends, possibly a read error.

On the study overall, not on this receptor specifically: The amount of clinical and demographic metadata varied by source and participant and was provided uncurated.

CDR1 and CDR2 are drawn from the germline V gene (reference sequence): LGHDT, YNNKEL. The CDR3 contains 12 residues, cysteine and phenylalanine counted. Solely the CDR3 DNA is kept, with 36 bases framed from the first base. This clonotype was sampled from a man aged 30 to 39 with acute or convalescent COVID-19. The chain was built from TRBV3-1 (or the pseudogene TRBV3-2) and TRBJ2-5; 10 bases in the middle match TRBD2. Sequences were obtained from peripheral blood. The CDR3 region: CASSQTTSGMNF. In nucleotide form, the sequence is TGTGCCAGCAGCCAAACCACTAGCGGGATGAACTTC.